This TCR beta chain was identified during a study of T-cell memory formation after mild COVID-19. The study, taken as a whole, reports: CD4/CD8 balance characterized clones contracting day 15 to 85, and CD4+ skew characterized later expanders.

This clonotype was seen a few times. Its antigen is currently unknown. In TCRdb, the 5' RACE reads were re-called with MiXCR into one record per CDR3 protein. The sample lists 530,000 or so distinct CDR3 sequences; approximately 15% were seen once. The origin of this receptor is an adult woman who had mild COVID-19 (a few samples of this study predate the infection). Cell type and time point are not known. The sample taken for sequencing was PBMCs or a T cell subset sorted from them (not recorded which).

This chain's CDR3 is CASSFKADRRSNTGELFF. In nucleotides, the CDR3 is TGTGCCAGCAGTTTTAAGGCCGACAGGAGATCGAACACCGGGGAGCTGTTTTTT. The gene calls are TRBV12-3 or TRBV12-4 and TRBJ2-2; D possibly corresponds to TRBD1 (6 bases). The CDR3 has 18 residues. Trimming shortened V by 3 bases and J by 0 bases, and 17 bases separated the two germline ends.